A selection of T cell receptor beta chains follows, all from one sample in a study of cytotoxic CD8 clonotypes in ibrutinib-treated CLL. Sequencing was performed with immunoSEQ multiplex PCR; in TCRdb, only in-frame clones are kept and a portion is missing. The table includes approximately 80,000 clones, 86% detected once. The input for sequencing was PBMCs, taken before ibrutinib treatment. The receptors originated from a human donor with chronic lymphocytic leukemia. Each CDR3 is given with its conserved first and last residue. D genes are given only for firm matches. The size of a clone is reported for some rows only, either as once, few or many, or as a class for expanded clones.

J,size,V,D,DNA,CDR3
TRBJ1-1,NA,TRBV5-5,TRBD1,TGTGCCAGCAGCGCCGACAGGGTGATGAACACTGAAGCTTTCTTT,CASSADRVMNTEAFF
TRBJ2-3,NA,TRBV29-1,TRBD1,TGCAGCGTTGAAAGAGGGCGGACAGGATCGCAGTATTTT,CSVERGRTGSQYF
TRBJ1-2,many,TRBV7-2,TRBD1,TGTGCCAGCAGCTTAGTTCGGGACAGCCCGGGGGGCTACACCTTC,CASSLVRDSPGGYTF
TRBJ2-3,NA,TRBV19,TRBD1,TGTGCCAGTATGGCGCAGGGGGCGAACACAGATACGCAGTATTTT,CASMAQGANTDTQYF
TRBJ2-7,NA,TRBV4-2,TRBD2,TGTGCCAGCAGCCAAGGATCCGCGGGAGTAGTCTACGAGCAGTACTTC,CASSQGSAGVVYEQYF
TRBJ1-5,NA,TRBV9,NA,TGTGCCAGCAGCGTAGGAAAGAGCAATCAGCCCCAGCATTTT,CASSVGKSNQPQHF
TRBJ1-4,NA,TRBV4-1,NA,TGCGCCAGCAGCGATCAAGGGGGGGCCGGGGAAAAACTGTTTTTT,CASSDQGGAGEKLFF
TRBJ2-3,NA,TRBV4-1,TRBD2,TGCGCCAGCAGCCAAGATAGGAGGGTAGGACTAGCGGGAGGAGATACGCAGTATTTT,CASSQDRRVGLAGGDTQYF
TRBJ1-4,NA,TRBV5-1,NA,TGCGCCAGCAGCTTTGAAGTTACTAATGAAAAACTGTTTTTT,CASSFEVTNEKLFF
TRBJ2-1,NA,TRBV29-1,TRBD2,TGCAGCGTCCAGCTTAGCGGGAGGGCCATTGATGAGCAGTTCTTC,CSVQLSGRAIDEQFF
TRBJ1-2,NA,TRBV19,NA,TGTGCCAGTAGGGACGCAGGGGTAGGCAATGGCTACACCTTC,CASRDAGVGNGYTF
TRBJ2-2,NA,TRBV28,NA,TGTGCCACGCTGTCGGCGGTGCGGGCCACCGGGGAGCTGTTTTTT,CATLSAVRATGELFF
TRBJ2-7,NA,TRBV7-9,TRBD2,TGTGCCAGCAGCTCAGCAGCGGGAGGGGGCCACGAGCAGTACTTC,CASSSAAGGGHEQYF
TRBJ2-1,many,TRBV27,TRBD2,TGTGCCAGCAGACTGACTAGCGGGAGTCGGAATGAGCAGTTCTTC,CASRLTSGSRNEQFF
TRBJ2-3,NA,TRBV5-1,TRBD2,TGCGCCAGCAGCTTGGACCAATTTATAGCGGGAGGGCCGGATACGCAGTATTTT,CASSLDQFIAGGPDTQYF
TRBJ2-7,NA,TRBV7-3,NA,TGTGCCAGCAGCCCCCCGGACGGGTACGAGCAGTACTTC,CASSPPDGYEQYF
TRBJ2-2,NA,TRBV5-6,NA,TGTGCCAGCAGCCCCGTGTGGAACACCGGGGAGCTGTTTTTT,CASSPVWNTGELFF
TRBJ2-7,NA,TRBV5-1,TRBD1,TGCGCCAGCAGCCAGGGACAGGGGGTGGACGAGCAGTACTTC,CASSQGQGVDEQYF
TRBJ2-7,NA,TRBV7-9,TRBD2,TGTGCCTTCGGGGGGACTAGCGGTAAGGACGTGGCGCAGTACTTC,CAFGGTSGKDVAQYF
TRBJ2-1,few,TRBV6-5,NA,TGTGCCAGCAGCCGGAGTCCTCATGAGCAGTTCTTC,CASSRSPHEQFF
TRBJ1-2,NA,TRBV7-2,NA,TGTGCCAGCAGCTTAGTGGCAGATACACGGAACTATGGCTACACCTTC,CASSLVADTRNYGYTF
TRBJ2-1,NA,TRBV30,TRBD2,TGTGCCTGGAGTGAGGGACTAGCGGGAGCAGCCAATGAGCAGTTCTTC,CAWSEGLAGAANEQFF
TRBJ2-7,NA,TRBV7-3,TRBD2,TGTGCCAGCAGCCTTCGCCCGACTAGCGGGAGACCACACGAGCAGTACTTC,CASSLRPTSGRPHEQYF
TRBJ2-2,NA,TRBV5-4,NA,TGTGCCAGCAGCTTGAGTCGCAGCACCGGGGAGCTGTTTTTT,CASSLSRSTGELFF
TRBJ2-7,NA,TRBV2,NA,TGTGCCAGCAGGGGCAACCTAGGGGCCGAGCAGTACTTC,CASRGNLGAEQYF
TRBJ2-3,NA,TRBV5-1,TRBD2,TGCGCCAGCAGCTTAGATCTAGCGGGGAAGTACACAGATACGCAGTATTTT,CASSLDLAGKYTDTQYF
TRBJ1-3,NA,TRBV28,NA,TGTGCCAGCAGGTCCTCTGGAAACACCATATATTTT,CASRSSGNTIYF
TRBJ1-4,NA,TRBV25-1,NA,TGTGCCAGCAGTCCCCAGGGATGGCCCATTGAAAAACTGTTTTTT,CASSPQGWPIEKLFF
TRBJ2-2,NA,TRBV6-5,NA,TGTGCCAGCAGAGACGGGGAGCTGTTTTTT,CASRDGELFF
TRBJ2-6,NA,TRBV9,NA,TGTGCCAGCAGCCAACAACCCTTCGGCGGGTTAGGGCCAGGGGCCAACGTCCTGACTTTC,CASSQQPFGGLGPGANVLTF
TRBJ2-7,NA,TRBV7-6,NA,TGTGCCAGCAGCTTACCGGGAGTGCCCTACGAGCAGTACTTC,CASSLPGVPYEQYF
TRBJ2-5,NA,TRBV11-2,TRBD2,TGTGCCAGCAGCTTACCGGGAGGGCTAGAGACCCAGTACTTC,CASSLPGGLETQYF
TRBJ2-2,NA,TRBV11-2,TRBD2,TGTGCCAGCAGCTTGGCCCTCTATAGCGGGAGACGTGCCGGGGAGCTGTTTTTT,CASSLALYSGRRAGELFF
TRBJ2-3,NA,TRBV29-1,NA,TGCAGCGTTGTGGTAGGGCCGAACACAGATACGCAGTATTTT,CSVVVGPNTDTQYF
TRBJ2-1,NA,TRBV11-3,TRBD2,TGTGCCAGCAGCTCCTCTAGCGGGAATGAGCAGTTCTTC,CASSSSSGNEQFF
TRBJ1-4,few,TRBV7-9,NA,TGTGCCAGCAGCCCTGGAGGGGCGACTAATGAAAAACTGTTTTTT,CASSPGGATNEKLFF
TRBJ2-7,NA,TRBV4-1,TRBD1,TGCGCCAGCAGCCGAGGACCGGGACAGGGGGCCTACGAGCAGTACTTC,CASSRGPGQGAYEQYF
TRBJ2-2,NA,TRBV7-9,TRBD1,TGTGCCAGCAGCGTCGACAGGGTCGGGGAGCTGTTTTTT,CASSVDRVGELFF
TRBJ2-7,NA,TRBV11-2,TRBD2,TGTGCCAGCGGACGGACTAGCGGGGGATACGAGCAGTACTTC,CASGRTSGGYEQYF
TRBJ1-3,NA,TRBV7-2,NA,TGTGCCAGCAGCCCCCAGGGGAGCGCTTCTCGAAACACCATATATTTT,CASSPQGSASRNTIYF
TRBJ2-7,NA,TRBV4-1,NA,TGCGCCAGCAGCCAAGAACCCCCCCCACAGGGCCTCTCCTACGAGCAGTACTTC,CASSQEPPPQGLSYEQYF
TRBJ2-7,NA,TRBV29-1,TRBD2,TGCAGCGTTGAGGGGCTGGGAGGGGACCCCTACGAGCAGTACTTC,CSVEGLGGDPYEQYF
TRBJ2-5,medium-sized,TRBV7-9,TRBD2,TGTGCCAGCAGCTCACCGGGACTAGCGGGAGGGCAAGAGACCCAGTACTTC,CASSSPGLAGGQETQYF
TRBJ2-7,few,TRBV4-1,NA,TGCGCCAGCAGCCAAGTCTACGGGCAAGCCTACGAGCAGTACTTC,CASSQVYGQAYEQYF
TRBJ1-1,NA,TRBV19,NA,TGTGCCAGTAGTATTGGTTCGGGACGGAAGGTCACTGAAGCTTTCTTT,CASSIGSGRKVTEAFF
TRBJ2-6,NA,TRBV2,NA,TGTGCCAGCAGTGGTCGGGCCTCTGGGGCCAACGTCCTGACTTTC,CASSGRASGANVLTF
TRBJ2-7,once,TRBV10-3,NA,TGTGCCATCAGTGAAGGGGGAGAGGTGCAGTACTTC,CAISEGGEVQYF
TRBJ1-5,NA,TRBV5-6,NA,TGTGCCAGCAGCGGGGGCCAGGGCCGGGGGGCCCAGCATTTT,CASSGGQGRGAQHF
TRBJ2-1,NA,TRBV15,TRBD2,TGTGCCACCAGCAGAGTCTTCCGACTAGCGGGAGGATACAATGAGCAGTTCTTC,CATSRVFRLAGGYNEQFF
TRBJ2-7,once,TRBV19,NA,TGTGCCTGGGTTAGGCAGGGCATCCACGAGCAGTACTTC,CAWVRQGIHEQYF
TRBJ1-4,NA,TRBV4-2,NA,TGTGCCAGCAGCCAAGATGACAGGTCAGATGAAAAACTGTTTTTT,CASSQDDRSDEKLFF
TRBJ2-7,NA,TRBV27,TRBD2,TGTGCCAGCAAAATACTAGCGGGGGTCGCTTACGAGCAGTACTTC,CASKILAGVAYEQYF
TRBJ1-5,NA,TRBV28,TRBD1,TGTGCCAGCAGTCCGTCGGACAGGGACGACCGGCCCCAGCATTTT,CASSPSDRDDRPQHF